Described below is a single TCR beta chain sequence and its context. Its specificity is unknown. The sample is drawn from a study of cytomegalovirus exposure and HLA in healthy donors. This cohort consisted of healthy bone marrow donors. Study-wide results and caveats: Cytomegalovirus association was listed for about 150 TCR beta chains.

The CDR3 spans 15 residues. CDR1 and CDR2 from the germline V gene are SGDLS and YYNGEE. Trimming removed 0 bases from V and 2 bases from J; junction bases left unmatched: 4. The PCR ran on 60 Vbeta and 13 Jbeta primers. In the original processing: Roughly 10 million shared chains were among the 60 million to 80 million unique TCR beta chains that a later analysis counted. Generated by immunoSEQ multiplex PCR, the TCRdb table keeps only in-frame clones and is missing some. V and J calls and clone size are those listed in that table; D and trimming were worked out from the DNA. This sample has over 75,000 clones; 60% to 85% occur once, and the top ten carry over 15%.

The sample consisted of PBMCs. This clonotype was sampled from a man aged 55-75 years in good health and CMV-seropositive. This chain links TRBV9 with TRBJ2-7; 8 positions match TRBD1. The CDR3 DNA reads as TGTGCCAGCAGCGTAGGGGCAGGGGGCGCCTACGAGCAGTACTTC. Translation: CASSVGAGGAYEQYF. Together with reference TRBV9 and TRBJ2-7, the CDR3 gives the full variable domain: DSGVTQTPKHLITATGQRVTLRCSPRSGDLSVYWYQQSLDQGLQFLIQYYNGEERAKGNILERFSAQQFPDLHSELNLSSLELGDSALYFCASSVGAGGAYEQYFGPGTRLTVT.